The following is a T cell receptor beta chain sequence with its context. This entry is derived from a study of blood T cell repertoires in COVID-19. Study-level background: The cDNA or gDNA used as material had been derived from T cells, B-cell-depleted T cells, or PBMCs.

This CDR3 is built from 14 residues. V gave up 1 base and J gave up 13 bases, with 17 bases separating them. Germline lookup yields CDR1 SGHNT and CDR2 YENEEA. The data were produced by immunoSEQ multiplex PCR, yet TCRdb's version contains in-frame clones alone and is incomplete. The table includes 250,000 or so clones, about nine tenths detected once. This chain joins TRBV11-3 and TRBJ2-1; D gene ambiguous. What was sequenced was peripheral blood. This clonotype was sampled from a man aged 35 to 55 with active or convalescent COVID-19. For the CDR3, the DNA is TGTGCCAGCAGCTTAGCCTACCTGGGCAGTAACCAGTTCTTC. As protein: CASSLAYLGSNQFF.